Following are 19 T cell receptor beta chains from one sample sequenced in a study of OX40 agonist ivuxolimab in advanced cancers. Using immunoSEQ multiplex PCR, the repertoire was profiled, and TCRdb retains in-frame clones only, with some absent. Altogether about 22,000 clones are present, roughly 84% being singletons, with the ten largest covering roughly 32%. Sequenced material: CD4+ or CD8+ T cells sorted from blood, taken in a trial of the OX40 agonist ivuxolimab. The receptors come from an adult with an advanced solid tumor such as melanoma, head and neck, liver or kidney cancer.

The chain links TRBV4-1 to TRBJ2-7; TRBD2 might be the D (5 bases). Trimming took 4 bases from V and 5 from J, leaving 9 bases between them. Germline V gene sequence: CDR1 MGHRA, CDR2 YSYEKL. The length of the CDR3 is 12 residues. As DNA, the CDR3 is TGCGCCAGCAGCCCCTTCGGGGACGAGCAGTACTTC. Its protein is CASSPFGDEQYF.

The chain couples TRBV29-1 to TRBJ2-7; 9 bases line up with TRBD1. Germline V CDR1 and CDR2: SQVTM, ANQGSEA. The CDR3 is 13 amino acids. V lost 3 bases and J lost 2; bases outside the gene matches: 2. CDR3 in DNA: TGCAGCGTTGAGCGGACAGGGGCCTACGAGCAGTACTTC. Translating gives CSVERTGAYEQYF.

This clone was counted only a few times. The genes are TRBV7-6 and TRBJ1-1; the D gene is possibly TRBD1 (6 bases). CDR3 length equals 16 residues. CDR1 and CDR2 (germline): SGHVS, FNYEAQ. Trimming shortened V by 5 bases and J by 7 bases, and 23 bases separated the two germline ends. The CDR3 DNA follows: TGTGCCAGCAGCCCACGATTAAACAGGGTGGAAGGTGAAGCTTTCTTT. Translated, it gives CASSPRLNRVEGEAFF.

This chain links TRBV9 with TRBJ2-1, with 7 bases identical to TRBD2. The germline gives CDR1 SGDLS, CDR2 YYNGEE. The length of the CDR3 is 16 residues. Trimming took 3 bases from V and 0 from J; bases not matched to a gene: 6. For the CDR3, the DNA is TGTGCCAGCAGCGGACCTAGCGGAGCCTCCTACAATGAGCAGTTCTTC. It specifies CASSGPSGASYNEQFF.

The chain has TRBV7-9 and TRBJ2-6, with 11 bases fitting TRBD2. This CDR3 has 18 amino acids. Germline CDR1 is SEHNR and CDR2 is FQNEAQ (reference sequence). The J segment lost 0 bases and the V segment lost 4 bases, leaving 5 bases of the junction unmatched. The CDR3 is CASSYSGRAASGANVLTF. CDR3 bases: TGTGCCAGCAGCTATAGCGGGAGGGCCGCCTCTGGGGCCAACGTCCTGACTTTC.

This chain connects TRBV19 to TRBJ2-5; possible D gene TRBD2, 6 bases. Germline CDR1 LNHDA, CDR2 SQIVND (reference sequence). CDR3 length equals 14 residues. The V end was cut by 0 bases, the J end by 4 bases, with 9 bases between. CDR3 sequence reads: CASSIDLEGETQYF. DNA for the CDR3: TGTGCCAGTAGTATAGATCTGGAGGGAGAGACCCAGTACTTC.

The chain carries TRBV29-1 and TRBJ2-7; D possibly corresponds to TRBD1 (6 bases). V dropped 7 bases and J dropped 6 bases, with 16 bases sitting between them. CDR1 and CDR2 (germline): SQVTM, ANQGSEA. The CDR3 is 12 amino acids. The DNA for the CDR3 is TGCAGCGGCGAACAGGGCAAGGGCGAGCAGTACTTC. Protein sequence: CSGEQGKGEQYF.

This chain links TRBV4-1 with TRBJ2-7; D is unclear. Trimming took off 7 bases at V and 0 bases at J, with 10 bases between the two ends. The CDR3 contains 13 residues. CDR1 is MGHRA, CDR2 YSYEKL, per germline. CDR3 in amino acids: CASTDLLSYEQYF. DNA of the CDR3: TGCGCCAGCACTGACCTTCTCTCCTACGAGCAGTACTTC.

The rearrangement links TRBV7-9 to TRBJ1-4; D is unclear. CDR1 and CDR2 from the germline V gene are SEHNR and FQNEAQ (reference sequence). This CDR3 contains 16 residues. V lost 3 bases and J lost 4, with 15 bases in between. CDR3 nucleotides: TGTGCCAGCAGCTTTGGAGTTCTGATTGTTAATGAAAAACTGTTTTTT. Translation gives CASSFGVLIVNEKLFF.

The V and J genes are TRBV7-9 and TRBJ1-2, with unresolved D. The germline gives CDR1 SEHNR, CDR2 FQNEAQ (reference sequence). CDR3 size: 12 residues. V lost 10 bases and J 4 bases, leaving 13 bases between the germline ends. The CDR3 protein is CATWTQSYGYTF. The CDR3 nucleotides read TGTGCCACCTGGACCCAAAGCTATGGCTACACCTTC.

V and J are TRBV6-4 and TRBJ2-1, with 8 nucleotides matching TRBD2. Germline V gene lookup returns CDR1 MRHNA and CDR2 SNTAGT. V gave up 5 bases and J gave up 0 bases; unmatched junction bases: 6. This CDR3 contains 16 residues. CDR3 coding DNA: TGTGCCAGCAGTCAACGGGGGGGCGACTCCTACAATGAGCAGTTCTTC. It encodes CASSQRGGDSYNEQFF.

The J gene is TRBJ2-3, the V gene TRBV9; 8 bases map to TRBD2. The CDR3 extends over 13 amino acids. V dropped 4 bases and J dropped 8; count of bases not matched to a gene: 6. Per the germline V gene, CDR1 is SGDLS and CDR2 is YYNGEE. The CDR3 loop reads CASSSGTRGTQYF. CDR3 DNA sequence: TGTGCCAGCAGCTCCGGGACTAGAGGTACGCAGTATTTT.

The chain employs TRBV6-6 and TRBJ2-2; D is undetermined. Germline assignment: CDR1 MNHNY and CDR2 SVGAGI (reference sequence). Trimming took off 0 bases at V and 6 bases at J, with 5 bases between the two ends. CDR3 length equals 13 residues. CDR3 bases: TGTGCCAGCAGTTACTCGATGGCCGGGGAGCTGTTTTTT. Translation gives CASSYSMAGELFF.

The gene calls are TRBV5-5 and TRBJ2-7; D is unclear. Germline CDR1 SGHKS, CDR2 YYEKEE (reference sequence). This CDR3 spans 12 amino acids. V shed 0 bases and J shed 2 bases, with 3 bases lying between them. CDR3 sequence (DNA): TGTGCCAGCAGCTTGGGGGCCTACGAGCAGTACTTC. Protein: CASSLGAYEQYF.

The V and J genes are TRBV15 and TRBJ2-1; no definite D call. The CDR3 spans 17 residues. Deletions cut 5 bases from V and 0 bases from J, with 17 bases between. Germline CDR1 and CDR2: LNHNV and YYDKDF (reference sequence). CDR3 amino acids: CATSPRLELSSYNEQFF. CDR3 in DNA: TGTGCCACCAGCCCCCGACTCGAATTGAGCTCCTACAATGAGCAGTTCTTC. The full variable domain, with the rest looked up from reference TRBV15 and TRBJ2-1, is DAMVIQNPRYQVTQFGKPVTLSCSQTLNHNVMYWYQQKSSQAPKLLFHYYDKDFNNEADTPDNFQSRRPNTSFCFLDIRSPGLGDTAMYLCATSPRLELSSYNEQFFGPGTRLTVL.

The chain is built from TRBV4-3 and TRBJ1-1; TRBD1 might be the D (6 bases). V dropped 7 bases and J dropped 7 bases, with 13 bases sitting between them. This CDR3 has 12 residues. Per the germline V gene, CDR1 is LGHNA and CDR2 is YSLEER. The CDR3 here is CASTGDGIEAFF. The DNA of the CDR3 is TGCGCCAGCACAGGGGACGGGATTGAAGCTTTCTTT.

The chain couples TRBV27 to TRBJ1-3; no clear D gene. Germline CDR1 is MNHEY and CDR2 is SMNVEV (reference sequence). The CDR3 loop spans 13 amino acids. V lost 6 bases, J lost 4 bases, and 10 bases lay in between. CDR3 DNA: TGTGCCAGCAGCCGCCGATCCGGAAACACCATATATTTT. Residues: CASSRRSGNTIYF.

The chain carries TRBV2 and TRBJ2-3, with a weak D call TRBD1 (6 bases). Deletions cut 9 bases from V and 1 base from J, with 14 bases between. The CDR3 has 14 residues. CDR1 and CDR2 (germline): SNHLY, FYNNEI. CDR3 in amino acids: CASITGIGTDTQYF. CDR3 nucleotides: TGTGCCAGTATAACAGGGATCGGCACAGATACGCAGTATTTT.

The V and J genes are TRBV5-8 and TRBJ1-2; no firm D call. The V and J ends lost 0 bases and 2 bases respectively, with 8 bases between them. This CDR3 has 14 amino acids. Germline CDR1 SGHTS, CDR2 YDEGEE. CDR3 amino acids: CASSLVGSNYGYTF. DNA of the CDR3: TGTGCCAGCAGCTTGGTGGGTAGCAACTATGGCTACACCTTC.